The entry below describes one T cell receptor beta chain. Germline CDR1 MDHEN, CDR2 SYDVKM. This CDR3 spans 17 amino acids. Trimming pared 4 bases from V and 4 bases from J, leaving 21 bases between. This sample was included in a study of blood T cell repertoires in COVID-19. Study-wide background: COVID-19 samples collected from the United States, Italy and Spain covered acute and convalescent phases. The cDNA or gDNA used as material had been derived from T cells, B-cell-depleted T cells, or PBMCs.

Seattle-derived patients entered the study during active infection and were followed longitudinally. Authors' analysis steps: Reference gene primers were amplified, and this amplification served to estimate nucleated cell counts. Repertoires were generated with immunoSEQ multiplex PCR, while TCRdb's copy carries only in-frame clones and drops some. The V and J calls and clone size are taken from that table; D and trimming were inferred from the DNA. Among about 270,000 clones listed, 85% to 90% were seen once. The chain couples TRBV28 to TRBJ2-3, with D uncertain. Sequencing input: peripheral blood. The receptor comes from a woman aged 30 to 39 with COVID-19, enrolled during active disease. Here the CDR3 reads CASSSIKFGGAPDTQYF. Written as DNA, the CDR3 is TGTGCCAGCAGTTCCATCAAGTTCGGCGGAGCACCAGATACGCAGTATTTT. Supplemented by reference TRBV28 and TRBJ2-3, the full variable domain reads DVKVTQSSRYLVKRTGEKVFLECVQDMDHENMFWYRQDPGLGLRLIYFSYDVKMKEKGDIPEGYSVSREKKERFSLILESASTNQTSMYLCASSSIKFGGAPDTQYFGPGTRLTVL.